The T cell receptor beta chain under discussion was sequenced for a study of vaccination effects on CD4 cells after COVID-19. Across the whole study: Sampling of a couple of convalescent patients took place 16 days and one week prior to vaccination.

Study outcomes and limitations: Marked clonal contraction of both clone types appeared late after vaccination.

Repertoires were generated with immunoSEQ multiplex PCR, while TCRdb's copy carries only in-frame clones and drops some. The sample yields more than 60,000 clones, under 85% seen once. V lost 2 bases, J lost 7 bases, and 17 bases lay in between. In germline, CDR1 is GTSNPN, CDR2 SVGIG (reference sequence). This CDR3 is built from 14 residues. As regards this clone: The antigen is unknown.

The culture ran for approximately 9 days before CD4+ T cells were isolated. The person had a PCR-confirmed SARS-CoV-2 infection during March to December 2020. Half-medium changes using IL-2 medium occurred on days 3 and 7. The rearrangement links TRBV30 to TRBJ2-5; weak D call: TRBD2 (6 bases). The origin of this receptor is a human donor who had a prior SARS-CoV-2 infection. Sequenced material: CD4+ T cells from PBMCs cultured without peptide, taken before COVID-19 vaccination. Written as DNA, the CDR3 is TGTGCCTGGAGTATACCCCTAGCGAGTGGGACCCAGTACTTC. Translating it yields CAWSIPLASGTQYF.